The clone carrying this T cell receptor (beta chain) was seen just once. The data belong to a study of technical replicates of blood from several donors. Some clones are missing from TCRdb's copy, which holds only in-frame ones; the method was immunoSEQ multiplex PCR. The sample has about 86,000 clones, roughly 95% seen once; the top ten hold approximately 0.39%. V was shortened by 3 bases and J by 0 bases, with 14 bases between the two germline ends. The germline CDR1 and CDR2 sequences are ENHRY and SYGVKD. The CDR3 runs to 16 residues. The source material was T cells isolated from PBMCs. This clonotype was obtained from a human donor in good health. V and J are TRBV10-3 and TRBJ1-2, with D perhaps TRBD1 (5 bases). The chain's CDR3 is CAISERAGQANYGYTF. DNA of the CDR3: TGTGCCATCAGTGAACGGGCAGGGCAAGCTAACTATGGCTACACCTTC.